The entry below describes one T cell receptor (beta chain). In the authors' methods: How many nucleated cells were present was estimated from reference gene primer amplification. Profiled with immunoSEQ multiplex PCR; TCRdb holds only in-frame clones, not every one. The V and J calls and clone size were taken over from that table, and D and trimming were inferred from the DNA. Seen here are 140,000 to 150,000 clones, around 80% observed once, and the top ten hold just over 6%. This record comes from a study of blood T cell repertoires in COVID-19. Study-wide background: Samples taken during acute and convalescent COVID-19 were collected in the United States, Italy and Spain.

The material sequenced was PBMCs or T cells enriched from blood (not recorded which). This receptor was identified in a woman between 50 and 59 years old who had recovered from COVID-19.

CDR3 sequence: CASSGPLTGGNTEAFF. The CDR3 nucleotides are TGTGCCAGCAGCGGACCGCTGACAGGGGGAAACACTGAAGCTTTCTTT. The genes are TRBV9 and TRBJ1-1; TRBD1 matches 9 bases. The V gene's germline CDR1 is SGDLS and CDR2 YYNGEE. The J segment lost 2 bases and the V segment lost 3 bases, leaving 8 bases of the junction unmatched. CDR3 length: 16 amino acids.